These T cell receptor beta chains were read from a single sample in a study of T-cell memory formation after mild COVID-19. TCRdb reprocessed the 5' RACE reads with MiXCR, giving one entry per CDR3 protein. This table holds about 200,000 distinct CDR3 sequences, around 9.5% found once. The specimen was PBMCs or a T cell subset sorted from them (not recorded which). The receptor source for this set is a man aged 18 to 29 who had mild COVID-19 (a few samples of this study predate the infection). Cell type and time point are not known. Each CDR3 is given with its conserved first and last residue. Each record gives: D gene, clone size, CDR3 length, V gene, J gene, CDR3 protein, CDR3 DNA. The D gene is left open where the match is weak. Where a row states a size, it is once, few, many or the class of an expanded clone; other rows omit it.

>NA|few|17|TRBV6-5|TRBJ1-2
CASSAAAGLTSGNGYTF
TGTGCCAGCAGTGCCGCGGCAGGGCTCACAAGCGGGAATGGCTACACCTTC
>NA|NA|13|TRBV24-1|TRBJ2-1
CATSDLRGYEQFF
TGTGCCACCAGTGATTTGCGGGGCTATGAGCAGTTCTTC
>TRBD1|NA|15|TRBV28|TRBJ2-1
CASSESDRVSNEQFF
TGTGCCAGCAGCGAGTCGGACAGGGTGAGCAATGAGCAGTTCTTC
>NA|NA|14|TRBV3-1|TRBJ2-6
CASSPVSGANVLTF
TGTGCCAGCAGCCCTGTTTCTGGGGCCAACGTCCTGACTTTC
>NA|few|15|TRBV27|TRBJ1-6
CASSPWTAYNSPLHF
TGTGCCAGCAGTCCTTGGACGGCGTATAATTCACCCCTCCACTTT
>NA|many|13|TRBV7-2|TRBJ1-3
CASTPGHGNTIYF
TGTGCCAGCACTCCGGGGCATGGAAACACCATATATTTT
>NA|few|15|TRBV6-5|TRBJ1-5
CASSYSGDRNQPQHF
TGTGCCAGCAGTTACTCTGGGGACCGAAATCAGCCCCAGCATTTT
>NA|few|13|TRBV11-2|TRBJ1-1
CASSLGWGVEAFF
TGTGCCAGCAGCTTGGGATGGGGGGTTGAAGCTTTCTTT
>NA|few|12|TRBV29-1|TRBJ1-2
CSAAMDRYGYTF
TGCAGCGCGGCTATGGACCGTTATGGCTACACCTTC
>NA|few|13|TRBV6-4|TRBJ1-5
CATPGKPYQPQHF
TGTGCCACCCCGGGAAAGCCCTATCAGCCCCAGCATTTT
>NA|few|15|TRBV24-1|TRBJ2-5
CATSDLRGLAETQYF
TGTGCCACCAGTGATTTGCGGGGGCTAGCGGAGACCCAGTACTTC
>TRBD1|NA|17|TRBV6-5|TRBJ1-6
CASSYQIGTGVNSPLHF
TGTGCCAGCAGTTACCAGATCGGGACAGGGGTCAATTCACCCCTCCACTTT
>NA|few|13|TRBV3-1|TRBJ1-1
CASSQDGRRVAFF
TGTGCCAGCAGCCAAGACGGGCGCAGGGTGGCTTTCTTT
>NA|few|14|TRBV7-2|TRBJ2-4
CASSSAGNQHIQYF
TGTGCCAGCAGCTCTGCCGGAAACCAACACATTCAGTACTTC
>NA|many|15|TRBV11-2|TRBJ1-5
CASSLKGLKDQPQHF
TGTGCCAGCAGCTTAAAGGGGTTGAAAGATCAGCCCCAGCATTTT
>NA|few|16|TRBV12-5|TRBJ2-5
CASGLFSGEYQETQYF
TGTGCTAGTGGTTTGTTTTCAGGGGAGTACCAAGAGACCCAGTACTTC
>NA|many|16|TRBV28|TRBJ2-1
CASRILTGGGYNEQFF
TGTGCCAGCAGGATCCTGACAGGTGGTGGGTACAATGAGCAGTTCTTC
>TRBD1|few|18|TRBV11-1|TRBJ2-6
CASSLGTGKGPGANVLTF
TGTGCCAGCAGCCTGGGGACAGGGAAAGGACCCGGGGCCAACGTCCTGACTTTC
>TRBD1|NA|17|TRBV5-1|TRBJ2-6
CASSLEGTGSGANVLTF
TGCGCCAGCAGCTTGGAGGGGACAGGATCCGGGGCCAACGTCCTGACTTTC
>NA|many|12|TRBV12-3/TRBV12-4|TRBJ1-5
CASKGGNQPQHF
TGTGCCAGCAAGGGGGGTAATCAGCCCCAGCATTTT
>NA|many|16|TRBV5-1|TRBJ2-1
CASSLEVTGLYNEQFF
TGCGCCAGCAGCTTGGAGGTGACAGGCCTCTACAATGAGCAGTTCTTC
>NA|few|15|TRBV7-2|TRBJ1-4
CASSLTAIPNEKLFF
TGTGCCAGCAGCCTAACAGCAATACCTAATGAAAAACTGTTTTTT
>TRBD1|NA|14|TRBV4-3|TRBJ1-5
CASSQATGGTPQHF
TGCGCCAGCAGCCAAGCGACAGGGGGCACGCCCCAGCATTTT
>NA|few|16|TRBV28|TRBJ2-6
CASSFFDLAGANVLTF
TGTGCCAGCAGTTTTTTCGATCTGGCTGGGGCCAACGTCCTGACTTTC
>NA|NA|16|TRBV25-1|TRBJ2-1
CASSDLTGSSYNEQFF
TGTGCCAGCAGTGACCTGACCGGGAGCTCCTACAATGAGCAGTTCTTC
>TRBD1|NA|17|TRBV18|TRBJ1-2
CASSPRPARGRVYGYTF
TGTGCCAGCTCACCACGGCCTGCGAGGGGGCGCGTCTATGGCTACACCTTC
>TRBD1|NA|16|TRBV19|TRBJ1-2
CASLRDREGNAYGYTF
TGTGCCAGTCTCCGGGACAGGGAAGGAAATGCCTATGGCTACACCTTC
>TRBD1|few|16|TRBV20-1|TRBJ2-6
CSAPGQGASGANVLTF
TGCAGTGCCCCGGGACAGGGGGCGTCCGGGGCCAACGTCCTGACTTTC
>NA|many|12|TRBV20-1|TRBJ1-5
CSAAGGGQPQHF
TGCAGCGCAGCGGGGGGCGGCCAGCCCCAGCATTTT
>TRBD1|few|17|TRBV7-9|TRBJ1-5
CASSLGSLTGVDQPQHF
TGTGCCAGCAGCTTAGGGTCCCTGACAGGGGTGGATCAGCCCCAGCATTTT
>NA|few|17|TRBV5-5|TRBJ2-2
CASSLLGPGTNTGELFF
TGTGCCAGCAGCTTGCTAGGTCCGGGGACGAACACCGGGGAGCTGTTTTTT
>NA|NA|13|TRBV28|TRBJ1-5
CATRGHANQPQHF
TGTGCCACCCGGGGACACGCCAATCAGCCCCAGCATTTT
>TRBD1|few|15|TRBV6-5|TRBJ2-7
CASSYMGQVAYEQYF
TGTGCCAGCAGTTACATGGGACAGGTAGCCTACGAGCAGTACTTC
>NA|NA|18|TRBV6-6|TRBJ1-6
CASSRGVLGGSYNSPLHF
TGTGCCAGCAGTAGGGGGGTACTAGGTGGCTCCTATAATTCACCCCTCCACTTT
>NA|few|16|TRBV5-1|TRBJ2-7
CASSRLWTGGVGEQYF
TGCGCCAGCAGCCGTCTATGGACAGGAGGGGTCGGCGAGCAGTACTTC
>NA|NA|17|TRBV5-1|TRBJ2-3
CASSPRPGQKRTDTQYF
TGCGCCAGCAGCCCCCGACCCGGACAAAAACGCACAGATACGCAGTATTTT
>NA|few|14|TRBV15|TRBJ1-1
CATSSDNWNTEAFF
TGTGCCACCAGCAGTGACAACTGGAACACTGAAGCTTTCTTT
>TRBD1|NA|12|TRBV20-1|TRBJ2-5
CSAGQGMETQYF
TGCAGTGCTGGACAGGGTATGGAGACCCAGTACTTC
>NA|few|16|TRBV12-3/TRBV12-4|TRBJ2-6
CASRPRVGSGANVLTF
TGTGCCAGCAGACCCCGAGTGGGTTCTGGGGCCAACGTCCTGACTTTC
>NA|few|14|TRBV9|TRBJ1-1
CASSVADRGSGAFF
TGTGCCAGCAGCGTAGCTGACCGGGGGTCAGGGGCTTTCTTT
>NA|few|13|TRBV7-3|TRBJ1-2
CASSPGETYGYTF
TGTGCCAGCAGCCCTGGCGAGACCTATGGCTACACCTTC
>NA|few|12|TRBV5-6|TRBJ1-5
CASSLRGQPQHF
TGTGCCAGCAGCTTGCGGGGTCAGCCCCAGCATTTT
>NA|NA|13|TRBV12-3/TRBV12-4|TRBJ1-6
CASSLRGGSPLHF
TGTGCCAGCAGTTTAAGAGGGGGTTCACCCCTCCACTTT
>TRBD1|NA|14|TRBV5-4|TRBJ1-4
CASSWGQNNEKLFF
TGTGCCAGCAGCTGGGGACAGAATAATGAAAAACTGTTTTTT
>NA|many|16|TRBV5-1|TRBJ2-2
CASSLEVGANTGELFF
TGCGCCAGCAGCTTGGAGGTCGGGGCGAACACCGGGGAGCTGTTTTTT
>TRBD2|few|15|TRBV6-5|TRBJ2-3
CASSFGTRHSDTQYF
TGTGCCAGCAGTTTCGGGACTAGACATTCAGATACGCAGTATTTT
>TRBD1|few|10|TRBV7-9|TRBJ2-5
CASSPDRLHF
TGTGCCAGTTCGCCGGACAGGCTTCACTTC
>NA|few|12|TRBV7-9|TRBJ1-5
CASSLGFEPQHF
TGTGCCAGCAGCCTAGGGTTTGAGCCCCAGCATTTT